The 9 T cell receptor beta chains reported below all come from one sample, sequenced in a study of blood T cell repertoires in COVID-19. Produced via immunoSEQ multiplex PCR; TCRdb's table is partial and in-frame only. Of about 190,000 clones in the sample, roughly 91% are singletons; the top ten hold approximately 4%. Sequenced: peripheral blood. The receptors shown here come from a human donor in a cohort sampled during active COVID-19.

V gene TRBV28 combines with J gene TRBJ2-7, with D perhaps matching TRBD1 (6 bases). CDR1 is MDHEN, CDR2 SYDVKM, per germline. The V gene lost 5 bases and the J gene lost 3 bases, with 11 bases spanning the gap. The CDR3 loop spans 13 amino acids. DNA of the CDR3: TGTGCCAGCAGTCTTGGACAGAGCTACGAGCAGTACTTC. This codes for CASSLGQSYEQYF.

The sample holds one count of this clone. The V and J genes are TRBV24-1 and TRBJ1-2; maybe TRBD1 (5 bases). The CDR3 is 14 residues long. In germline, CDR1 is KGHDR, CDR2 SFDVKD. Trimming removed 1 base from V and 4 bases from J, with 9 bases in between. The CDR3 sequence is CATSDLNQGYGYTF. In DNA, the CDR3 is TGTGCCACCAGTGATTTAAACCAGGGCTATGGCTACACCTTC.

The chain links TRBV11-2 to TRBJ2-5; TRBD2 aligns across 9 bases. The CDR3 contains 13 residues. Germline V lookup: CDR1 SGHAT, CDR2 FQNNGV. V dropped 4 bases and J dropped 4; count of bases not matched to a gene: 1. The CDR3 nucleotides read TGTGCCAGCAGCTGGGGACTAGCAGAGACCCAGTACTTC. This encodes CASSWGLAETQYF. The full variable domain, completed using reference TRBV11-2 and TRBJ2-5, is EAGVAQSPRYKIIEKRQSVAFWCNPISGHATLYWYQQILGQGPKLLIQFQNNGVVDDSQLPKDRFSAERLKGVDSTLKIQPAKLEDSAVYLCASSWGLAETQYFGPGTRLLVL.

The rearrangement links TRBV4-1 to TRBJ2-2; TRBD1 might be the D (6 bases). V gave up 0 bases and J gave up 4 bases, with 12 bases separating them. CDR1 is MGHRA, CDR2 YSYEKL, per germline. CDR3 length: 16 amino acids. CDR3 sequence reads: CASSQDSRGGTGELFF. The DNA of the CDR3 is TGCGCCAGCAGCCAAGACTCCCGAGGGGGCACCGGGGAGCTGTTTTTT.

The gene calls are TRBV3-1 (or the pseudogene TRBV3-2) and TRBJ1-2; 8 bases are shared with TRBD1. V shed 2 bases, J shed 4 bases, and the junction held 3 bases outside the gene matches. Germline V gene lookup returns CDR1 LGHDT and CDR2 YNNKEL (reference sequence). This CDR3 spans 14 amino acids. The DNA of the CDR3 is TGTGCCAGCAGCCAACAGGGGGCGAGCTATGGCTACACCTTC. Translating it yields CASSQQGASYGYTF.

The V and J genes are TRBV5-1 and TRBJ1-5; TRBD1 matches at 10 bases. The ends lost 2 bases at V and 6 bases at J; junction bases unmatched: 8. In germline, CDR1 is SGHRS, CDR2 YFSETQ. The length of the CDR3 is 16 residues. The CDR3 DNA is TGCGCCAGCAGCTTTGACGGGACAGGGGCTGGTCAGCCCCAGCATTTT. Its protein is CASSFDGTGAGQPQHF.

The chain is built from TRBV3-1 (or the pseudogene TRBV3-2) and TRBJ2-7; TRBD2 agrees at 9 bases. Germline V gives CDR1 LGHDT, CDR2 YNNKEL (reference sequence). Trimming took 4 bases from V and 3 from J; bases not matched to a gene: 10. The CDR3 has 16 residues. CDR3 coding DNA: TGTGCCAGCAGCCCCGGTGAGAGCGGGGGGTACTACGAGCAGTACTTC. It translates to CASSPGESGGYYEQYF.

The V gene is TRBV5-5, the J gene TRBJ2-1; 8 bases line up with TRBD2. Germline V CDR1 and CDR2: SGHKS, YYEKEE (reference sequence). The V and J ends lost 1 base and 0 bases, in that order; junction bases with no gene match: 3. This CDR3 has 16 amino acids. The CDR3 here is CASSLSTSGSYNEQFF. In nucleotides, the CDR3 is TGTGCCAGCAGCTTGTCAACTAGCGGCTCCTACAATGAGCAGTTCTTC. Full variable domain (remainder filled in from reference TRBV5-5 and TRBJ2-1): DAGVTQSPTHLIKTRGQQVTLRCSPISGHKSVSWYQQVLGQGPQFIFQYYEKEERGRGNFPDRFSARQFPNYSSELNVNALLLGDSALYLCASSLSTSGSYNEQFFGPGTRLTVL.

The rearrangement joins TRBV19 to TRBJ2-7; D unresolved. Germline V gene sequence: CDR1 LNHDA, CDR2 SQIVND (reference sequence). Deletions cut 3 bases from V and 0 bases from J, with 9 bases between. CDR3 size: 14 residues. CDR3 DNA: TGTGCCAGTAGTATTTTAGTGAACTCCTACGAGCAGTACTTC. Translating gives CASSILVNSYEQYF.